This T cell receptor (beta chain) was recovered during a study of CD8 T cells in ankylosing spondylitis. Study results and limitations: A motif in TCR beta, a set of 8 or 9 highly homologous variants, appeared characteristic of ankylosing spondylitis blood. Within matched ankylosing spondylitis synovial fluid, disease-linked clones were reportedly significantly enriched. Clones linked to the disease showed a CD8+ phenotype. They occurred at relatively low frequencies in peripheral blood. Reactive arthritis synovial fluid and blood were previously reported to contain some motif variants.

The CDR3 spans 15 residues. The V gene end was trimmed by 4 bases and the J gene end by 3 bases; junction bases not matched to a gene: 9. Germline CDR1 reads SGHRS; CDR2 reads YFSETQ. The authors made TCR beta libraries by quantitative 5'-RACE with molecular barcodes. TCRdb fed the 5' RACE reads into MiXCR, producing one record per CDR3 protein. The data hold under 450,000 distinct CDR3 sequences, with about 15% observed a single time. This clonotype was detected only a few times. Its antigen is undetermined. The TCR sequence derives from a male donor with ankylosing spondylitis. Sequences were obtained from blood, either unsorted or a sorted T cell fraction (not recorded which). This chain joins TRBV5-1 and TRBJ1-2, with 7 nucleotides matching TRBD1. The CDR3 region has the DNA TGCGCCAGCAGCCCTGGCGACAGGGACTACTATGGCTACACCTTC. Protein product: CASSPGDRDYYGYTF. Complete variable domain (other parts from reference TRBV5-1 and TRBJ1-2): KAGVTQTPRYLIKTRGQQVTLSCSPISGHRSVSWYQQTPGQGLQFLFEYFSETQRNKGNFPGRFSGRQFSNSRSEMNVSTLELGDSALYLCASSPGDRDYYGYTFGSGTRLTVV.